This entry lists 30 T cell receptor beta chains sequenced from one sample in a study of regulatory T cells in long-lasting Graves disease. Indicated time point: newly diagnosed GD, antithyroid drugs for less than 3 months. PBMCs were the source of the RNA used for TCR sequencing. Investigators prepared the TCR beta libraries by applying iRepertoire HTBI primers and Arm-PCR of CDR3 regions. TCRdb processed the multiplex PCR reads anew with MiXCR; each CDR3 protein has one entry. The table has about 440,000 distinct CDR3 sequences, about 15% seen once. These data were also filed under a second study, of T cells in Graves' hyperthyroidism and ophthalmopathy.

The specimen comprised peripheral blood mononuclear cells (PBMCs), sampled at new diagnosis, from a patient treated with antithyroid drugs. Every receptor here comes from a young woman with Graves disease.

V is TRBV12-3 or TRBV12-4 and J is TRBJ1-2, with a possible D match to TRBD1 (5 bases). V lost 6 bases, J lost 6 bases, and 11 bases lay in between. The CDR3 runs 12 residues. The CDR3 DNA reads as TGTGCCAGCAGCCCCTGGGGGGATGGCTACACCTTC. This gives the protein CASSPWGDGYTF.

This clonotype came up many times. The chain links TRBV11-2 to TRBJ1-1; 7 nucleotides agree with TRBD1. This CDR3 is 16 amino acids long. Germline loops: CDR1 SGHAT, CDR2 FQNNGV. V lost 5 bases to trimming and J lost 1 base; unmatched junction nucleotides: 10. In DNA, the CDR3 is TGTGCCAGCAGCGCCAAAGGGGGCAGGGCGAACACTGAAGCTTTCTTT. Translated, it gives CASSAKGGRANTEAFF.

This clonotype was detected ten times or more. This chain connects TRBV12-3 or TRBV12-4 to TRBJ2-7, with D possibly matching TRBD1 (6 bases). This CDR3 has 14 amino acids. V was shortened by 6 bases and J by 0 bases, with 12 bases between the two germline ends. CDR3 sequence reads: CASRPPDSSYEQYF. In DNA, the CDR3 is TGTGCCAGCAGACCTCCGGACAGCTCCTACGAGCAGTACTTC.

This clonotype has at least ten counts. This chain uses TRBV2 with TRBJ1-3; tentatively, D is TRBD1 (5 bases). Germline V CDR1 and CDR2: SNHLY, FYNNEI. This CDR3 spans 14 amino acids. With 4 bases removed from V and 7 bases from J, the gap between germline ends came to 14 bases. DNA of the CDR3: TGTGCCAGCAGTGCTTCCAGGGATGCGAACACCATATATTTT. This encodes CASSASRDANTIYF.

This chain joins TRBV6-2 or TRBV6-3 and TRBJ2-7, with D hard to call. Trimming removed 6 bases from V and 0 bases from J, with 15 bases in between. The CDR3 runs to 15 residues. The germline V gene has CDR1 MNHEY and CDR2 SVGEGT. This chain's CDR3 is CASRATGFPSYEQYF. CDR3 DNA sequence: TGTGCCAGCAGGGCAACCGGGTTCCCCTCCTACGAGCAGTACTTC.

This chain connects TRBV25-1 to TRBJ1-2; D gene unclear. From germline, CDR1 is MGHDK and CDR2 SYGVNS. Trimming took 6 bases from V and 4 from J, leaving 15 bases between them. This CDR3 has 14 amino acids. As DNA, the CDR3 is TGTGCCAGCAGACGGGGAGACGGAGGCTATGGCTACACCTTC. It specifies CASRRGDGGYGYTF.

The CDR3 bases are TGTGCTAGTGGCGGACAACACCAAGAGACCCAGTACTTC. Protein sequence: CASGGQHQETQYF. The V gene is TRBV12-5, the J gene TRBJ2-5, with D maybe TRBD1 (5 bases). CDR1 and CDR2 (germline): LGHNT, FRNRAP. Trimming shortened V by 6 bases and J by 0 bases, and 8 bases separated the two germline ends. CDR3 length: 13 residues. The full variable domain, in which reference TRBV12-5 and TRBJ2-5 provide the parts outside the CDR3, is DARVTQTPRHKVTEMGQEVTMRCQPILGHNTVFWYRQTMMQGLELLAYFRNRAPLDDSGMPKDRFSAEMPDATLATLKIQPSEPRDSAVYFCASGGQHQETQYFGPGTRLLVL.

This clonotype appeared a few times. A read error may produce the germline difference seen at one junction end. V gene TRBV11-2 combines with J gene TRBJ1-1; TRBD1 might be the D (6 bases). Germline CDR1 is SGHAT and CDR2 is FQNNGV. This CDR3 region has 14 residues. CDR3 protein: CTSSLLQGRAEAFF. The CDR3 DNA reads as TGTACCAGCAGCCTATTACAGGGAAGGGCTGAAGCTTTCTTT.

This clonotype was counted only a few times. V and J are TRBV13 and TRBJ2-2; D tentatively fits TRBD1 or TRBD2 (5 bases each). Looked up from germline, CDR1 is PRHDT and CDR2 is FYEKMQ (reference sequence). V gave up 7 bases and J gave up 3 bases, with 12 bases separating them. The CDR3 has 14 residues. CDR3 loop: CASTMGVDTGELFF. Here the CDR3 DNA reads TGTGCCAGCACCATGGGGGTGGACACCGGGGAGCTGTTTTTT.

This clonotype was detected ten times or more. V usage is TRBV29-1 and J usage is TRBJ2-1, with D perhaps matching TRBD1 (6 bases). Germline V gene data show CDR1 as SQVTM and CDR2 as ANQGSEA. Trimming removed 6 bases at V and 4 bases at J, with 19 bases between. The CDR3 runs to 15 residues. CDR3 in DNA: TGCAGCGTCCTACAGGGCGGCGGTATATACAATGAGCAGTTCTTC. It yields the protein CSVLQGGGIYNEQFF.

This clonotype has at least ten counts. This chain joins TRBV13 and TRBJ1-5; maybe TRBD1 (6 bases). Germline CDR1 reads PRHDT; CDR2 reads FYEKMQ (reference sequence). This CDR3 has 17 amino acids. Trimming shortened V by 0 bases and J by 0 bases, and 12 bases separated the two germline ends. CDR3 bases: TGTGCCAGCAGCTTAGGCCTAAGCAGGGGTAGCAATCAGCCCCAGCATTTT. Translating it yields CASSLGLSRGSNQPQHF.

This clonotype was seen repeatedly, ten times or more. The chain recombines TRBV28 with TRBJ1-1; D ambiguous. Deletions cut 6 bases from V and 1 base from J, with 12 bases between. This CDR3 comprises 14 residues. Germline CDR1 and CDR2: MDHEN and SYDVKM. The CDR3 sequence is CASSTPVANTEAFF. DNA for the CDR3: TGTGCCAGCAGCACCCCGGTGGCGAACACTGAAGCTTTCTTT.

This clonotype was observed at least ten times. This chain uses TRBV5-1 with TRBJ1-1, with 7 bases matching TRBD1. The length of the CDR3 is 15 residues. Germline CDR1 SGHRS, CDR2 YFSETQ. Losses at the gene ends were 4 bases for V and 1 base for J; bases not matched to a gene: 7. The CDR3 nucleotides read TGCGCCAGCAGCCCGGGGACAGCTACGAACACTGAAGCTTTCTTT. Its protein product is CASSPGTATNTEAFF.

The sample holds many counts of this clonotype. The gene calls are TRBV7-2 and TRBJ1-4; D not resolved. This CDR3 comprises 13 residues. Germline CDR1 SGHTA, CDR2 FQGNSA. Trimming stripped 0 bases from V and 6 bases from J, with 5 bases between. In DNA, the CDR3 is TGTGCCAGCAGCTTAGCGAGGCATGAAAAACTGTTTTTT. Its translation: CASSLARHEKLFF. Looking up the rest from reference TRBV7-2 and TRBJ1-4 gives the full variable domain: GAGVSQSPSNKVTEKGKDVELRCDPISGHTALYWYRQSLGQGLEFLIYFQGNSAPDKSGLPSDRFSAERTGGSVSTLTIQRTQQEDSAVYLCASSLARHEKLFFGSGTQLSVL.

The sample holds many counts of this clonotype. V is TRBV18 and J is TRBJ1-5; D gene ambiguous. CDR1 is KGHSH, CDR2 LQKENI, per germline. The CDR3 sequence is 13 residues long. V dropped 8 bases and J dropped 7 bases, with 15 bases sitting between them. The CDR3 coding sequence is TGTGCCAGCAGCCCGGGGTTGGGACAGCCCCAGCATTTT. As protein: CASSPGLGQPQHF.

The chain links TRBV19 to TRBJ1-5; D is possibly TRBD1 (6 bases). CDR1 and CDR2 (germline): LNHDA, SQIVND (reference sequence). This CDR3 has 13 amino acids. V was clipped by 8 bases and J by 6 bases, with 14 bases between them. The CDR3 region has the DNA TGTGCCAGTGATTACAGGGACGGTCAGCCCCAGCATTTT. Residues: CASDYRDGQPQHF.

In this sample, this clonotype turned up many times. V is TRBV29-1 and J is TRBJ2-5; D possibly corresponds to TRBD2 (5 bases). Trimming stripped 4 bases from V and 2 bases from J, with 8 bases between. Germline V gene sequence: CDR1 SQVTM, CDR2 ANQGSEA. CDR3 length: 12 residues. CDR3 in amino acids: CSVARGQETQYF. CDR3 DNA: TGCAGCGTTGCCCGGGGTCAAGAGACCCAGTACTTC.

This chain joins TRBV6-1 and TRBJ2-5, with TRBD1 matching 7 bases. The CDR3 length is 14 residues. The V gene's germline CDR1 is MNHNS and CDR2 SASEGT. V gave up 7 bases and J gave up 5 bases; unmatched junction bases: 10. Here the CDR3 reads CASTRGLASETQYF. The DNA of the CDR3 is TGTGCCAGCACGAGGGGGCTAGCCTCTGAGACCCAGTACTTC.

This clonotype was counted ten times or more. The rearrangement links TRBV24-1 to TRBJ2-3, with D possibly called TRBD1 or TRBD2 (6 bases each). The V gene's germline CDR1 is KGHDR and CDR2 SFDVKD. There are 17 residues in the CDR3. Trimming removed 7 bases at V and 0 bases at J, with 19 bases between. CDR3 coding DNA: TGTGCCACCAGCAGGACGAGTGGGGGGCCTAGCACAGATACGCAGTATTTT. This codes for CATSRTSGGPSTDTQYF.

This clonotype was counted at least ten times. V and J are TRBV12-3 or TRBV12-4 and TRBJ1-5, with a tentative D call TRBD1 (5 bases). This CDR3 is built from 15 residues. With 6 bases removed from V and 5 bases from J, the gap between germline ends came to 17 bases. The CDR3 spells CASRPFGAGDQPQHF. CDR3 nucleotide sequence: TGTGCCAGCAGGCCATTTGGGGCCGGGGATCAGCCCCAGCATTTT.

This clonotype was seen repeatedly, ten times or more. The junction departs from germline at one end; a sequencing error may be responsible. The chain recombines TRBV6-1 with TRBJ2-3; D remains ambiguous. Looked up from germline, CDR1 is MNHNS and CDR2 is SASEGT. The CDR3 totals 14 residues. CDR3 sequence reads: CASSVDGSVDTQYF. The CDR3, as DNA: TGCGCCAGCAGTGTAGACGGCTCCGTAGATACGCAGTATTTT.

CDR3 sequence: CATSRDGGPEPQHF. The CDR3 DNA follows: TGTGCCACCAGCAGAGATGGGGGGCCAGAGCCCCAGCATTTT. The chain has TRBV15 and TRBJ1-5, with a tentative D call TRBD1 (6 bases). V was clipped by 0 bases and J by 8 bases, with 11 bases between them. This CDR3 spans 14 amino acids. The germline V gene encodes CDR1 LNHNV and CDR2 YYDKDF (reference sequence). Combining the CDR3 with reference TRBV15 and TRBJ1-5 gives the whole variable domain DAMVIQNPRYQVTQFGKPVTLSCSQTLNHNVMYWYQQKSSQAPKLLFHYYDKDFNNEADTPDNFQSRRPNTSFCFLDIRSPGLGDTAMYLCATSRDGGPEPQHFGDGTRLSIL.

The CDR3 here is CASAFWGTEAFF. CDR3 bases: TGTGCCAGCGCTTTTTGGGGTACTGAAGCTTTCTTT. V and J are TRBV28 and TRBJ1-1, with D unclear. Germline V gene lookup returns CDR1 MDHEN and CDR2 SYDVKM. The CDR3 runs to 12 residues. V was pared by 8 bases and J by 5 bases, with 12 bases between. The whole variable domain, remainder taken from reference TRBV28 and TRBJ1-1, is DVKVTQSSRYLVKRTGEKVFLECVQDMDHENMFWYRQDPGLGLRLIYFSYDVKMKEKGDIPEGYSVSREKKERFSLILESASTNQTSMYLCASAFWGTEAFFGQGTRLTVV.

CDR3 sequence (DNA): TGCAGCGTTGAAGATACGCAGTATTTT. Protein: CSVEDTQYF. J is TRBJ2-3 and V is TRBV29-1; D unclear. This CDR3 is built from 9 residues. V shed 0 bases and J shed 8 bases, with 0 bases lying between them. CDR1 SQVTM and CDR2 ANQGSEA come from the germline V gene.

The rearrangement uses TRBV12-3 or TRBV12-4 and TRBJ1-5; TRBD1 matches at 10 bases. The CDR3 has 17 amino acids. V shed 0 bases, J shed 5 bases, and the junction held 7 bases outside the gene matches. The CDR3 loop reads CASSLALSGQGDQPQHF. The CDR3 DNA follows: TGTGCCAGCAGTTTAGCGCTGAGCGGACAGGGGGATCAGCCCCAGCATTTT.

This clonotype was recorded many times. The chain carries TRBV6-1 and TRBJ2-4; TRBD1 or TRBD2 may be the D gene (5 bases each). Germline lookup yields CDR1 MNHNS and CDR2 SASEGT. V was pared by 4 bases and J by 7 bases, with 14 bases between. The CDR3 is 14 amino acids. The CDR3: CASSAQGRQNIQYF. The DNA of the CDR3 is TGTGCCAGCAGTGCCCAGGGACGTCAGAACATTCAGTACTTC.

There are a few counts of this clonotype. CDR3 DNA sequence: TGTGCCAGCAGCTTGACCCCGACAGGGGGTTTCTATGGCTACACCTTC. Its translation is CASSLTPTGGFYGYTF. The V gene is TRBV5-4, the J gene TRBJ1-2; 9 bases match TRBD1. V was clipped by 1 base and J by 4 bases; unmatched bases: 8. This CDR3 is 16 amino acids long. Germline loops: CDR1 SGHNT, CDR2 YYREEE (reference sequence).

This clonotype has just a few counts. J is TRBJ1-5 and V is TRBV6-1; TRBD1 agrees at 9 bases. CDR3 length: 12 residues. CDR1 and CDR2 from the germline V gene are MNHNS and SASEGT. V trimming: 10 bases; J trimming: 7 bases; junction bases outside the gene matches: 5. The CDR3 sequence: CATGQGLQPQHF. The CDR3 DNA follows: TGTGCCACAGGACAGGGGCTACAGCCCCAGCATTTT.

This clonotype came up many times. V is TRBV5-6 and J is TRBJ2-7; no clear D gene. The germline gives CDR1 SGHDT, CDR2 YYEEEE. V was clipped by 0 bases and J by 3 bases, with 4 bases between them. This CDR3 has 12 amino acids. The CDR3 nucleotides are TGTGCCAGCAGCTTGGTCAACTACGAGCAGTACTTC. This translates into CASSLVNYEQYF.

This clonotype appeared many times. This chain connects TRBV25-1 to TRBJ1-5; D is unclear. The germline gives CDR1 MGHDK, CDR2 SYGVNS. This CDR3 region has 13 residues. V was shortened by 3 bases and J by 4 bases, with 7 bases between the two germline ends. The CDR3 DNA reads as TGTGCCAGCAGTGATGATGAGAATCAGCCCCAGCATTTT. Its protein product is CASSDDENQPQHF.